The 30 T cell receptor beta chains below were found in one sample sequenced in a study of blood T cells in healthy people across ages. Combining a sample-barcoded 5' primer with a J-beta primer mix, a second PCR ran for roughly 7 to 11 cycles. TCRdb used MiXCR to reprocess the 5' RACE reads, holding one entry per CDR3 protein. The sample records roughly 1,500,000 distinct CDR3 sequences, roughly 32% being singletons. Sequencing was performed on blood. The receptors were gathered from a woman in her thirties in good health.

This clonotype has ten or more counts. The chain employs TRBV4-2 and TRBJ2-7; TRBD1 or TRBD2 may be the D gene (5 bases each). V was cut by 0 bases and J by 2 bases, with 11 bases left in between. The germline gives CDR1 LGHNA, CDR2 YNFKEQ. The CDR3 sequence is 15 residues long. The CDR3 region is CASSQEVGETYEQYF. CDR3 nucleotides: TGTGCCAGCAGCCAAGAAGTAGGGGAGACCTACGAGCAGTACTTC.

This clonotype was observed many times. This sequence joins TRBV29-1 and TRBJ2-7; TRBD2 matches at 7 bases. This CDR3 spans 13 amino acids. The germline V gene has CDR1 SQVTM and CDR2 ANQGSEA. The J segment lost 6 bases and the V segment lost 5 bases, leaving 10 bases of the junction unmatched. The CDR3 DNA sequence: TGCAGCGTTTCGGGGGGTAGGACCAGCGAGCAGTACTTC. Residues: CSVSGGRTSEQYF.

This clonotype has more than one count but fewer than ten. The chain carries TRBV20-1 and TRBJ2-7; 10 nucleotides match TRBD2. CDR3 size: 15 residues. Germline-derived CDR1 and CDR2 are DFQATT and SNEGSKA (reference sequence). The CDR3 loop reads CLLGGVSGGSYEQYF. The CDR3 bases are TGCCTACTGGGAGGAGTTAGCGGGGGGTCCTACGAGCAGTACTTC.

This chain links TRBV6-1 with TRBJ1-2; 9 positions match TRBD1. CDR1 is MNHNS, CDR2 SASEGT, per germline. This CDR3 is built from 14 residues. V lost 6 bases and J lost 2; bases outside the gene matches: 4. The CDR3 loop is CASSGTGNNYGYTF. The CDR3 coding sequence is TGTGCCAGCAGCGGGACAGGGAACAACTATGGCTACACCTTC.

This clonotype was seen a few times. The J gene is TRBJ2-1, the V gene TRBV6-5; 13 nucleotides agree with TRBD2. Germline loops: CDR1 MNHEY, CDR2 SVGAGI. There are 16 residues in the CDR3. J was trimmed by 6 bases and V by 2 bases; bases with no gene match: 4. For the CDR3, the DNA is TGTGCCAGCAGTTACGGACTAGCGGGGGAAGTCAATGAGCAGTTCTTC. Its translation: CASSYGLAGEVNEQFF.

The rearrangement joins TRBV13 to TRBJ2-5, with unresolved D. Germline values: CDR1 PRHDT, CDR2 FYEKMQ (reference sequence). This CDR3 is built from 15 residues. V was cut by 5 bases and J by 2 bases, with 15 bases left in between. DNA of the CDR3: TGTGCCAGCAGCGCCAGAGACCTGAGGCAAGAGACCCAGTACTTC. Translation: CASSARDLRQETQYF.

The chain links TRBV3-1 to TRBJ2-3; 7 bases map to TRBD2. Germline trimming cut 3 bases from V and 1 base from J; bases unmatched to any gene: 4. The CDR3 is made up of 15 amino acids. Per germline, CDR1 LGHDT and CDR2 YNNKEL (reference sequence). The CDR3 nucleotides are TGTGCCAGCAGCCATACGGGAGGAGGCACAGATACGCAGTATTTT. Translation: CASSHTGGGTDTQYF.

The rearrangement uses TRBV29-1 and TRBJ1-2; D is undetermined. The CDR3 extends over 12 amino acids. Per the germline V gene, CDR1 is SQVTM and CDR2 is ANQGSEA. With 6 bases removed from V and 3 bases from J, the gap between germline ends came to 11 bases. This CDR3 is CSVPTIDYGYTF. The CDR3 DNA sequence: TGCAGCGTCCCTACGATAGACTATGGCTACACCTTC.

This clonotype showed up many times. The chain couples TRBV4-1 to TRBJ2-7; D not resolved. This CDR3 region has 17 residues. CDR1 is MGHRA, CDR2 YSYEKL, per germline. V lost 1 base to trimming and J lost 2 bases, with 18 bases between them. In nucleotides, the CDR3 is TGCGCCAGCAGCCAAGCGATAGTGGCAGGTCCGACCTACGAGCAGTACTTC. Its translation: CASSQAIVAGPTYEQYF.

This clonotype has only a few counts. The chain recombines TRBV20-1 with TRBJ2-1, with 7 bases identical to TRBD1. CDR3 size: 15 residues. With 5 bases clipped from V and 0 bases from J, the junction kept 7 bases outside the gene matches. Germline V lookup: CDR1 DFQATT, CDR2 SNEGSKA (reference sequence). The CDR3, as DNA: TGCAGTGCTCCGGTTGGGGACAGCTCCTACAATGAGCAGTTCTTC. Translation: CSAPVGDSSYNEQFF.

V gene TRBV28 combines with J gene TRBJ2-5; the D is unclear. The end of the DNA fits TRBJ2-1 better, so the J call may be wrong. The CDR3 is made up of 12 amino acids. Germline V lookup: CDR1 MDHEN, CDR2 SYDVKM. The chain's CDR3 is CASSPTKRFQFF. As DNA, the CDR3 is TGTGCCAGCAGCCCTACCAAACGATTTCAGTTCTTC.

Notes on this clonotype: Compared with germline, one end of the junction differs, possibly owing to a read error. V and J are TRBV20-1 and TRBJ1-1; D remains ambiguous. CDR3 length equals 15 residues. CDR1 is DFQATT, CDR2 SNEGSKA, per germline (reference sequence). The CDR3 region is CSARDYVRANTETFF. DNA of the CDR3: TGCAGTGCTAGAGATTATGTACGGGCGAACACTGAAACTTTCTTT.

The chain carries TRBV20-1 and TRBJ1-4; 8 bases are shared with TRBD1. After removal of 3 bases from V and 7 bases from J, the junction contained 16 bases not matched to a gene. This CDR3 has 17 residues. CDR1 DFQATT and CDR2 SNEGSKA come from the germline V gene (reference sequence). CDR3 DNA: TGCAGTGCTAGTGAAGGGACAGGATATGCCGTCGGTGAAAAACTGTTTTTT. The encoded protein is CSASEGTGYAVGEKLFF.

The V and J genes are TRBV27 and TRBJ1-5; maybe TRBD1 (6 bases). Germline values: CDR1 MNHEY, CDR2 SMNVEV (reference sequence). The CDR3 spans 16 residues. Trimming stripped 2 bases from V and 4 bases from J, with 15 bases between. In DNA, the CDR3 is TGTGCCAGCAGTTTACGCCCACAGGGAAGGAATCAGCCCCAGCATTTT. Translation: CASSLRPQGRNQPQHF.

Many counts were recorded for this clonotype. The V and J genes are TRBV15 and TRBJ2-5; unclear D gene. The germline V gene encodes CDR1 LNHNV and CDR2 YYDKDF (reference sequence). The V gene lost 2 bases and the J gene lost 0 bases, with 7 bases spanning the gap. The CDR3 extends over 14 amino acids. CDR3 sequence reads: CATSRPGNQETQYF. CDR3 sequence (DNA): TGTGCCACCAGCAGACCGGGTAACCAAGAGACCCAGTACTTC.

To note about this clonotype: Because it lacks the conserved phenylalanine or tryptophan at the end, this CDR3 is likely a read error. Because the CDR3's place on the DNA is in doubt, the DNA is left out and the CDR3 is given as listed by TCRdb. CDR3 in amino acids: CASSLSRYPTSSTS. The chain is built from TRBV5-1 and TRBJ2-7. The CDR3 extends over 14 residues, inclusive of both ends. Looked up from germline, CDR1 is SGHRS and CDR2 is YFSETQ.

This clonotype has just a few counts. The junction departs from germline at one end; a sequencing error may be responsible. CDR3 loop: CGATGTGGIYEQYF. CDR3 DNA sequence: TGCGGTGCCACTGGGACAGGGGGTATCTACGAGCAGTACTTC. The chain uses TRBV20-1 and TRBJ2-7; 11 bases are a match to TRBD1. The CDR3 length is 14 residues. The germline gives CDR1 DFQATT, CDR2 SNEGSKA (reference sequence).

This chain links TRBV4-1 with TRBJ2-7; D uncertain. V was trimmed by 0 bases and J by 4 bases, leaving 13 bases between them. Germline CDR1 MGHRA, CDR2 YSYEKL. CDR3 length: 15 amino acids. The CDR3 loop reads CASSQDQPGRYEQYF. The CDR3 DNA reads as TGCGCCAGCAGCCAAGATCAGCCAGGTAGATACGAGCAGTACTTC.

This sequence joins TRBV6-1 and TRBJ1-2, with 10 bases aligning to TRBD1. Germline lookup yields CDR1 MNHNS and CDR2 SASEGT. CDR3 length: 17 amino acids. The V gene end was trimmed by 4 bases and the J gene end by 6 bases; junction bases not matched to a gene: 14. The DNA for the CDR3 is TGTGCCAGCAGTGTCCGACAGGGGGCGCAGGCTTGGAATGGCTACACCTTC. It is translated as CASSVRQGAQAWNGYTF.

This clonotype was found a few times. The CDR3 DNA reads TGTGCCAGCAGCAAAAAGGGGGGGGCAGTAGTCCCCTACGAGCAGTACTTC. It specifies CASSKKGGAVVPYEQYF. The chain links TRBV12-3 or TRBV12-4 to TRBJ2-7, with a possible D match to TRBD2 (7 bases). CDR3 length: 17 residues. The V gene lost 6 bases and the J gene lost 2 bases, with 23 bases spanning the gap.

A word on this clonotype: A junction end diverges from the germline sequence, so it may reflect a read error. V and J are TRBV12-3 or TRBV12-4 and TRBJ2-3; the D gene is possibly TRBD1 (6 bases). The length of the CDR3 is 16 residues. CDR3 DNA: TGTGCCAGCAGTCCCGGACAGAAAAAAAGCACAGATGCGCAGTATTTT. This sequence encodes CASSPGQKKSTDAQYF.

The chain employs TRBV25-1 and TRBJ1-5; D gene unclear. V was cut by 8 bases and J by 2 bases, with 4 bases left in between. The CDR3 is 11 residues long. Germline CDR1 MGHDK, CDR2 SYGVNS. CDR3 DNA: TGTGCCAGCGAGGGCAATCAGCCCCAGCATTTT. Its protein product is CASEGNQPQHF.

This clonotype was observed a handful of times. The rearrangement joins TRBV10-3 to TRBJ1-1; no clear D gene. The CDR3 is 13 amino acids. V lost 7 bases and J 0 bases, leaving 9 bases between the germline ends. Germline loops: CDR1 ENHRY, CDR2 SYGVKD. The DNA for the CDR3 is TGTGCCATCACCCCGACACTGAACACTGAAGCTTTCTTT. It encodes CAITPTLNTEAFF.

This clonotype was seen a few times. The V and J genes are TRBV2 and TRBJ2-2; 7 positions agree with TRBD1. Per germline, CDR1 SNHLY and CDR2 FYNNEI. The V and J ends lost 6 bases and 4 bases, in that order; junction bases with no gene match: 8. CDR3 length: 15 amino acids. The CDR3 loop reads CASRDRVPGTGELFF. CDR3 bases: TGTGCCAGCAGAGACAGGGTGCCGGGCACCGGGGAGCTGTTTTTT.

This sequence joins TRBV30 and TRBJ1-4, with D hard to call. V was cut by 0 bases and J by 0 bases, with 11 bases left in between. The CDR3 spans 16 residues. The germline CDR1 and CDR2 sequences are GTSNPN and SVGIG (reference sequence). CDR3 region: CAWSVIPGATNEKLFF. The CDR3, as DNA: TGTGCCTGGAGTGTCATCCCGGGAGCAACTAATGAAAAACTGTTTTTT. Together with reference TRBV30 and TRBJ1-4, the CDR3 gives the full variable domain: SQTIHQWPATLVQPVGSPLSLECTVEGTSNPNLYWYRQAAGRGLQLLFYSVGIGQISSEVPQNLSASRPQDRQFILSSKKLLLSDSGFYLCAWSVIPGATNEKLFFGSGTQLSVL.

This clonotype was seen only a few times. This may come from a read error, since a much larger clone is one base off. V is TRBV2 and J is TRBJ2-5; D might be TRBD1 (5 bases). Germline V gene lookup returns CDR1 SNHLY and CDR2 FYNNEI. This CDR3 region has 12 residues. The V end was cut by 5 bases, the J end by 9 bases, with 13 bases between. The CDR3 sequence is CASSREEQAQYF. DNA of the CDR3: TGTGCCAGCAGTAGAGAGGAACAGGCCCAGTACTTC.

As for this clonotype: A junction end diverges from the germline sequence, so it may reflect a read error. The rearrangement joins TRBV29-1 to TRBJ2-7, with unresolved D. The assigned J gene may be wrong: the sequence end matches TRBJ2-5 better. This CDR3 contains 11 residues. Germline CDR1 SQVTM, CDR2 ANQGSEA. CDR3 DNA sequence: TGCGGCGTTGGCTCGGCTGAGACCCAGTACTTC. Its protein is CGVGSAETQYF.

The chain uses TRBV5-8 and TRBJ2-1, with TRBD1 as a possible D gene (5 bases). With 2 bases removed from V and 6 bases from J, the gap between germline ends came to 18 bases. The CDR3 length is 16 residues. Germline CDR1 and CDR2: SGHTS and YDEGEE. This chain's CDR3 is CASSLGDSFIGNEQFF. In DNA form, the CDR3 reads TGTGCCAGCAGCTTAGGTGACAGTTTTATAGGCAATGAGCAGTTCTTC.

This clonotype came up a few times. The chain couples TRBV7-9 to TRBJ1-2, with unresolved D. V was shortened by 5 bases and J by 6 bases, with 10 bases between the two germline ends. Germline V gene sequence: CDR1 SEHNR, CDR2 FQNEAQ (reference sequence). This CDR3 comprises 12 residues. DNA of the CDR3: TGTGCCAGCAGCCCTCCCCATCATGGCTACACCTTC. Translating it yields CASSPPHHGYTF.

The chain carries TRBV5-4 and TRBJ1-2, with TRBD1 matching 8 bases. CDR1 and CDR2 (germline): SGHNT, YYREEE (reference sequence). The V gene end was trimmed by 4 bases and the J gene end by 2 bases; junction bases not matched to a gene: 10. The CDR3 runs 16 residues. In DNA, the CDR3 is TGTGCCAGCAGCCTTAACACAGGGGGAAAGAACTATGGCTACACCTTC. This gives the protein CASSLNTGGKNYGYTF.